The sample holds many counts of the clone carrying this T cell receptor beta chain. Its antigen is not identified. Trimming removed 1 base at V and 5 bases at J, with 14 bases between. CDR3 length: 14 amino acids. The germline V gene has CDR1 DFQATT and CDR2 SNEGSKA (reference sequence). TCRdb independently ran MiXCR on the 5' RACE reads; one entry per CDR3 protein. The repertoire holds about 64,000 distinct CDR3 sequences, with just under 5% as singletons. The data were taken from a study of early T cells in non-severe SARS-CoV-2 infection. Study background: Sequencing of bulk RNA from unsorted whole blood was done, without chain pairing. Study conclusions and caveats: Missing private and CD4 specificities, VDJdb matching favored anti-spike CD8 responses.

Sequencing input: whole blood. This clonotype originated in an adult who was a healthcare worker with PCR-confirmed SARS-CoV-2 infection or an uninfected control (not recorded which). The gene calls are TRBV20-1 and TRBJ2-5; maybe TRBD2 (5 bases). The CDR3 reads CSARVPGGVETQYF. The CDR3 nucleotides read TGCAGTGCTAGAGTCCCAGGAGGTGTCGAGACCCAGTACTTC.